What follows are 4 T cell receptor beta chains derived from one specimen sequenced in a study of T cells in Graves' hyperthyroidism and ophthalmopathy. Amplified regions were TCR beta CDR3 sequences from RNA transcripts. HTBI primers were the set used in a first-round RT-PCR of the TCR CDR3. From the multiplex PCR reads, TCRdb called clonotypes with MiXCR, one entry per CDR3 protein. The sample consists of roughly 240,000 distinct CDR3 sequences, 16% of them appearing once. The sequencing sample was made of blood. The receptors here all came from a woman in her late teens or twenties with Graves' ophthalmopathy.

This clonotype was seen ten or more times. V gene TRBV2 combines with J gene TRBJ2-7; D remains unclear. CDR3 length equals 16 residues. V was cut by 0 bases and J by 1 base, with 13 bases left in between. CDR1 and CDR2 from the germline V gene are SNHLY and FYNNEI. CDR3 in DNA: TGTGCCAGCAGTGAAGCGTCGGCAATGGATTCCTACGAGCAGTACTTC. The encoded protein is CASSEASAMDSYEQYF.

This clonotype has only a few counts. The J gene is TRBJ2-7, the V gene TRBV19; D unclear. This CDR3 is built from 11 residues. The V gene lost 7 bases and the J gene lost 4 bases, with 8 bases spanning the gap. The V gene's germline CDR1 is LNHDA and CDR2 SQIVND (reference sequence). The CDR3 spells CASTFGYEQYF. CDR3 coding DNA: TGTGCCAGTACTTTTGGTTACGAGCAGTACTTC.

This clonotype was detected ten times or more. The genes are TRBV15 and TRBJ2-7; 10 nucleotides match TRBD1. Trimming cost V 1 base and J 6 bases; bases outside gene matches: 9. CDR1 LNHNV and CDR2 YYDKDF come from the germline V gene (reference sequence). The CDR3 is made up of 16 amino acids. CDR3 in amino acids: CATSRGPGQGIPEQYF. CDR3 DNA: TGTGCCACCAGCAGAGGGCCGGGACAGGGGATTCCCGAGCAGTACTTC.

The chain recombines TRBV19 with TRBJ1-3; D gene unclear. Germline-derived CDR1 and CDR2 are LNHDA and SQIVND (reference sequence). This CDR3 spans 13 amino acids. Trimming stripped 11 bases from V and 1 base from J, with 12 bases between. CDR3: CASASSSGNTIYF. The CDR3 DNA sequence: TGTGCCTCAGCTTCAAGTTCTGGAAACACCATATATTTT.